What follows is one T cell receptor (beta chain) and its context. The antigen is undetermined. These data originate in a study of T cell responses to AZD1222 COVID-19 vaccine. Only in-frame clones appear in the TCRdb table, and some are missing; sequencing was by immunoSEQ multiplex PCR. Here the sample spans roughly 200,000 clones, just over 90% being singletons. The CDR3 loop spans 16 amino acids. The germline V and J ends were trimmed by 1 base and 12 bases, with 21 bases remaining between them. Germline assignment: CDR1 SEHNR and CDR2 FQNEAQ (reference sequence). Findings and limits, study-wide: Spike-specific TCR depth and breadth grew after two AZD1222 doses. Baseline seropositivity occurred in only a handful of AZD1222 recipients.

The gene calls are TRBV7-9 and TRBJ1-4; perhaps TRBD1 as D (6 bases). Sequenced here: peripheral blood, sampled 28 days after the second AZD1222 dose. This receptor was identified in an adult who received the AZD1222 COVID-19 vaccine. CDR3 residues: CASSLGDSGGRRQLFF. The DNA of the CDR3 is TGTGCCAGCAGCTTAGGGGACTCGGGGGGCAGGAGGCAACTGTTTTTT.